The subject of this entry is one T cell receptor (beta chain). Its antigen is currently unknown. Vbeta (60) and Jbeta (13) primers were used in the PCR. Sequencing was performed with immunoSEQ multiplex PCR; in TCRdb, only in-frame clones are kept and a portion is missing. The sample lists a few hundred thousand clones, approximately 80% seen once, with about 3% in the top ten. This sample stems from a study of cytomegalovirus exposure and HLA in healthy donors. For the study at large: Earlier, fewer than 140 million unique TCR beta sequences were recovered from around 180 million T cells by an analysis.

CDR3 length equals 14 residues. Germline loops: CDR1 SNHLY, CDR2 FYNNEI. The germline V and J ends were trimmed by 6 bases and 3 bases, with 13 bases remaining between them. Overall study findings and caveats: While the bulk of TCR sequences proved rare, some public TCRs turned up in many donors. The presence/absence work took it that sequencing depth was about the same across donors.

This clonotype was obtained from a man aged 25 to 45 in good health and CMV-seronegative. The chain employs TRBV2 and TRBJ2-3; unclear D gene. Sequencing input: PBMCs. CDR3 in amino acids: CASSPEVVTDTQYF. As DNA, the CDR3 is TGTGCCAGCAGCCCTGAAGTAGTAACAGATACGCAGTATTTT.